The 20 T cell receptor beta chains in this list originate from one sample, sequenced in a study of control samples from healthy donors and cancer patients (dated by TCRdb to 2018 to 2020). The receptor library was made with the immunoSEQ multiplex PCR assay. Here the immuneACCESS table is served through TCRdb, limited to in-frame sequences with V and J called. Missing clones are a known gap in these copies; in checked studies unresolved V genes cover under half, and the rest lacks a known reason. In all, the sample holds about 83,000 clones, and about nine tenths of those were seen once. The ten biggest clones cover approximately 14% of the sample. The source material was blood. The receptors here all came from a man aged 30 to 45 in good health.

The chain couples TRBV27 to TRBJ2-1, with 10 bases that match TRBD2. CDR1 is MNHEY, CDR2 SMNVEV, per germline (reference sequence). The CDR3 spans 17 residues. Trimming at V came to 3 bases and at J to 5 bases, leaving 10 bases not matched to a gene. This CDR3 is CASSLSSGSPLNNEQFF. The DNA for the CDR3 is TGTGCCAGCAGTTTGTCTAGCGGGAGCCCTCTTAACAATGAGCAGTTCTTC.

This clone occurred a few times. The chain uses TRBV3-1 (or the pseudogene TRBV3-2) and TRBJ1-1, with TRBD1 matching over 7 bases. Germline lookup yields CDR1 LGHDT and CDR2 YNNKEL (reference sequence). V was clipped by 4 bases and J by 11 bases; unmatched bases: 7. This CDR3 is built from 12 residues. CDR3 in amino acids: CASSLRTGFAFF. Written as DNA, the CDR3 is TGTGCCAGCAGCCTCCGGACAGGTTTCGCTTTCTTT.

This chain uses TRBV5-1 with TRBJ1-3; possibly TRBD1 for D (6 bases). The CDR3 loop spans 18 amino acids. Per the germline V gene, CDR1 is SGHRS and CDR2 is YFSETQ. V was cut by 4 bases and J by 0 bases, with 20 bases left in between. CDR3 amino acids: CASSLQPQGKGSGNTIYF. CDR3 bases: TGCGCCAGCAGCCTCCAACCACAGGGAAAGGGCTCTGGAAACACCATATATTTT.

The chain joins TRBV19 to TRBJ1-1; 10 bases agree with TRBD1. The CDR3 is 14 residues long. Per germline, CDR1 LNHDA and CDR2 SQIVND (reference sequence). V lost 6 bases to trimming and J lost 2 bases; unmatched junction nucleotides: 3. CDR3 DNA: TGTGCCAGTAGGGGACAGGGGAGAAACACTGAAGCTTTCTTT. It translates to CASRGQGRNTEAFF.

V is TRBV5-1 and J is TRBJ2-1; D possibly corresponds to TRBD2 (6 bases). With 3 bases removed from V and 7 bases from J, the gap between germline ends came to 11 bases. CDR1 and CDR2 from the germline V gene are SGHRS and YFSETQ. This CDR3 comprises 13 residues. CDR3 sequence: CASSWGVENEQFF. CDR3 DNA: TGCGCCAGCAGCTGGGGGGTGGAAAATGAGCAGTTCTTC.

The chain is built from TRBV4-1 and TRBJ2-7; maybe TRBD2 (6 bases). CDR3 length: 16 residues. Trimming took 5 bases from V and 3 from J, leaving 20 bases between them. CDR1 and CDR2 (germline): MGHRA, YSYEKL. The CDR3 nucleotides read TGCGCCAGCAGCTTCCGGGACTCAGGGAATGGCTACGAGCAGTACTTC. Its translation: CASSFRDSGNGYEQYF.

The gene calls are TRBV5-1 and TRBJ1-2, with D uncertain. The CDR3 is 15 residues long. Germline CDR1 SGHRS, CDR2 YFSETQ. V was clipped by 5 bases and J by 4 bases, with 18 bases between them. In DNA, the CDR3 is TGCGCCAGCAGTAAACACCGGACCTTTGGCTATGGCTACACCTTC. Protein: CASSKHRTFGYGYTF.

A single count supports this clone. The chain recombines TRBV27 with TRBJ1-6; perhaps TRBD1 as D (6 bases). The CDR3 is 13 amino acids. V was clipped by 5 bases and J by 10 bases, with 12 bases between them. Germline loops: CDR1 MNHEY, CDR2 SMNVEV (reference sequence). This CDR3 reads CASSPRGGSPLHF. CDR3 sequence (DNA): TGTGCCAGCAGTCCCCGGGGGGGCTCACCCCTCCACTTT.

With respect to this clone: One end of the junction varies from germline; a read error may be responsible. The chain joins TRBV30 to TRBJ1-2; D might be TRBD1 (5 bases). Germline V gene data show CDR1 as GTSNPN and CDR2 as SVGIG (reference sequence). CDR3 size: 13 residues. The CDR3 sequence is CAWSIGERAVRGF. The DNA of the CDR3 is TGTGCCTGGAGTATTGGGGAAAGGGCAGTTAGGGGCTTC.

This chain uses TRBV29-1 with TRBJ2-7; 8 positions match TRBD2. V dropped 4 bases and J dropped 9; count of bases not matched to a gene: 8. CDR1 is SQVTM, CDR2 ANQGSEA, per germline. The CDR3 is 12 residues long. The CDR3 reads CSVALAASGQYF. CDR3 nucleotides: TGCAGCGTTGCACTAGCGGCCTCAGGGCAGTACTTC.

The chain employs TRBV6-6 and TRBJ2-3, with 7 positions matching TRBD2. The germline V gene has CDR1 MNHNY and CDR2 SVGAGI (reference sequence). V trimming: 4 bases; J trimming: 0 bases; junction bases outside the gene matches: 7. The CDR3 totals 16 residues. CDR3 in amino acids: CASSFFRGGSTDTQYF. CDR3 nucleotide sequence: TGTGCCAGCAGTTTTTTCCGGGGAGGGAGCACAGATACGCAGTATTTT.

V usage is TRBV5-8 and J usage is TRBJ2-7, with D hard to call. This CDR3 region has 14 residues. Germline V gene lookup returns CDR1 SGHTS and CDR2 YDEGEE. V was trimmed by 7 bases and J by 0 bases, leaving 14 bases between them. CDR3 DNA sequence: TGTGCCAGCCAACGGACCGGCAGCTCCTACGAGCAGTACTTC. It encodes CASQRTGSSYEQYF.

This clone was observed a single time. The chain carries TRBV19 and TRBJ1-1; D remains unclear. Germline V CDR1 and CDR2: LNHDA, SQIVND (reference sequence). The ends were cut back, 3 bases at V and 0 bases at J, with 8 bases in the middle. The CDR3 has 14 residues. This CDR3 reads CASSMNRMNTEAFF. The CDR3 DNA sequence: TGTGCCAGTAGTATGAATCGGATGAACACTGAAGCTTTCTTT.

This rearrangement joins TRBV30 to TRBJ1-5; a possible D gene is TRBD1 (5 bases). The CDR3 length is 13 residues. Trimming cost V 2 bases and J 2 bases, with 7 bases left between them. CDR1 and CDR2 from the germline V gene are GTSNPN and SVGIG (reference sequence). The CDR3, as DNA: TGTGCCTGGAGTAGGGGACGCAATCAGCCCCAGCATTTT. It yields the protein CAWSRGRNQPQHF.

This clone was seen a few times. The V call is TRBV5-6, the J call TRBJ2-4; D remains ambiguous. The V and J ends lost 4 bases and 4 bases respectively, with 12 bases between them. Germline V gene sequence: CDR1 SGHDT, CDR2 YYEEEE. This CDR3 is built from 14 residues. The chain's CDR3 is CASSLGRSKNIQYF. DNA of the CDR3: TGTGCCAGCAGCCTAGGCCGGTCGAAAAACATTCAGTACTTC. Using reference TRBV5-6 and TRBJ2-4 for the parts outside the CDR3, the full variable domain is DAGVTQSPTHLIKTRGQQVTLRCSPKSGHDTVSWYQQALGQGPQFIFQYYEEEERQRGNFPDRFSGHQFPNYSSELNVNALLLGDSALYLCASSLGRSKNIQYFGAGTRLSVL.

The chain uses TRBV6-5 and TRBJ1-5; D unresolved. Germline loops: CDR1 MNHEY, CDR2 SVGAGI. The CDR3 is 15 residues long. Trimming left V 0 bases short and J 4 bases short, with 10 bases between. The CDR3 bases are TGTGCCAGCAGTTACTCGGCTGTGTCGAATCAGCCCCAGCATTTT. It is translated as CASSYSAVSNQPQHF.

This chain links TRBV7-9 with TRBJ2-2, with 9 bases matching TRBD1. This CDR3 comprises 14 residues. The germline V gene encodes CDR1 SEHNR and CDR2 FQNEAQ (reference sequence). Germline trimming cut 6 bases from V and 3 bases from J; bases unmatched to any gene: 2. The chain's CDR3 is CASRGQGHTGELFF. As DNA, the CDR3 is TGTGCCAGCAGGGGACAGGGCCACACCGGGGAGCTGTTTTTT.

The chain carries TRBV18 and TRBJ1-3; 9 bases fit TRBD1. V lost 0 bases and J lost 4; bases outside the gene matches: 10. Germline CDR1 and CDR2: KGHSH and LQKENI. The CDR3 sequence is 18 residues long. CDR3 sequence (DNA): TGTGCCAGCTCACCACCCCCCACCCTGGACAGGGGAGGAAACACCATATATTTT. This codes for CASSPPPTLDRGGNTIYF.

The rearrangement links TRBV4-2 to TRBJ2-3; 11 bases line up with TRBD2. V dropped 4 bases and J dropped 2; count of bases not matched to a gene: 11. The germline gives CDR1 LGHNA, CDR2 YNFKEQ. The CDR3 consists of 18 residues. For the CDR3, the DNA is TGTGCCAGCAGCCTCACGCGAACTAGCGGGAGTAACACAGATACGCAGTATTTT. Residues: CASSLTRTSGSNTDTQYF.

The chain combines TRBV20-1 with TRBJ2-4; D remains unclear. CDR1 is DFQATT and CDR2 is SNEGSKA in the germline V gene (reference sequence). The V gene lost 3 bases and the J gene lost 0 bases, with 12 bases spanning the gap. The CDR3 runs 15 residues. The CDR3 is CSASADRLAKNIQYF. The DNA of the CDR3 is TGCAGTGCTAGTGCAGACCGGTTAGCCAAAAACATTCAGTACTTC.